The 23 T cell receptor beta chains given below trace back to one sample, sequenced in a study of blood T cells in healthy people across ages (dated by TCRdb to between 2015 and 2016). Receptors were amplified or captured by 5' RACE. Sequenced using an Illumina HiSeq 2500. A second PCR of roughly 7 to 11 cycles was performed with a sample-barcoded 5' primer and a J-beta primer mix. TCRdb reworked the public reads: Q25 trimming with fastp, MiXCR clone assembly, productive beta chains retained. When rows share a CDR3 protein, they turn into one entry using the most common DNA and genes. The table for this sample lists some 900,000 distinct CDR3 sequences; under 30% of them were counted only once. The top ten hold 17% of the sample. The sequenced sample consisted of blood. All receptors come from a woman aged 80 or over in good health.

V gene TRBV3-1 combines with J gene TRBJ1-2; 8 nucleotides align to TRBD1. This CDR3 has 15 amino acids. Germline V gene data show CDR1 as LGHDT and CDR2 as YNNKEL (reference sequence). Trimming at V came to 5 bases and at J to 2 bases, leaving 7 bases not matched to a gene. CDR3 protein: CASSGRQGQNYGYTF. The CDR3 coding sequence is TGTGCCAGCAGCGGACGACAGGGGCAAAACTATGGCTACACCTTC. Supplemented by reference TRBV3-1 and TRBJ1-2, the full variable domain reads DTAVSQTPKYLVTQMGNDKSIKCEQNLGHDTMYWYKQDSKKFLKIMFSYNNKELIINETVPNRFSPKSPDKAHLNLHINSLELGDSAVYFCASSGRQGQNYGYTFGSGTRLTVV.

The chain employs TRBV11-2 and TRBJ2-7, with 8 positions matching TRBD2. Germline V gives CDR1 SGHAT, CDR2 FQNNGV. The CDR3 loop spans 15 amino acids. V shed 5 bases and J 9 bases; nucleotides not matched to a gene: 15. The CDR3 region is CASSPDLREGGGQYF. CDR3 coding DNA: TGTGCCAGCAGCCCCGACCTCCGGGAGGGAGGCGGGCAGTACTTC.

Note on this clonotype: At one end, the junction sequence differs from germline, possibly due to a read error. The CDR3 here is CASSKGPGTSYGQYF. For the CDR3, the DNA is TGTGCCAGCAGCAAGGGGCCGGGCACCTCCTACGGGCAGTACTTC. The chain recombines TRBV12-3 or TRBV12-4 with TRBJ2-7; possible D gene TRBD1, 5 bases. The CDR3 sequence is 15 residues long.

In its sample, this clonotype was seen many times. This chain joins TRBV4-2 and TRBJ1-6; D unresolved. CDR3 length equals 15 residues. Germline CDR1 LGHNA, CDR2 YNFKEQ. Trimming removed 0 bases at V and 5 bases at J, with 8 bases between. The CDR3 bases are TGTGCCAGCAGCCAAGAAGCCCGAAATAATTCACCCCTCCACTTT. Its protein is CASSQEARNNSPLHF.

Of note for this clonotype: With a much larger clone just one base away, this may be a read error. This chain uses TRBV7-2 with TRBJ2-1; a weak D match, TRBD1 (5 bases). CDR1 SGHTA and CDR2 FQGNSA come from the germline V gene. The ends were cut back, 6 bases at V and 0 bases at J, with 12 bases in the middle. This CDR3 contains 15 residues. The CDR3 sequence is CASSGAESSYNEQFF. The DNA for the CDR3 is TGTGCCAGCAGTGGGGCGGAGAGCTCCTACAATGAGCAGTTCTTC.

This chain links TRBV7-2 with TRBJ1-1; D uncertain. Looked up from germline, CDR1 is SGHTA and CDR2 is FQGNSA. This CDR3 contains 12 residues. Trimming left V 8 bases short and J 5 bases short, with 12 bases between. For the CDR3, the DNA is TGTGCCAGCGGCTCGGGGTGGACTGAAGCTTTCTTT. Translation gives CASGSGWTEAFF.

This clonotype has a count of ten or more. The chain recombines TRBV10-3 with TRBJ2-7; D possibly corresponds to TRBD1 (6 bases). The CDR3 spans 13 residues. V lost 3 bases and J lost 6, with 12 bases in between. Germline V CDR1 and CDR2: ENHRY, SYGVKD. The DNA of the CDR3 is TGTGCCATCAGTGACAGGGGATTAGGCGAGCAGTACTTC. It yields the protein CAISDRGLGEQYF.

V usage is TRBV13 and J usage is TRBJ2-7; 10 bases line up with TRBD2. The CDR3 totals 14 residues. Trimming cost V 5 bases and J 2 bases; bases outside gene matches: 3. The germline CDR1 and CDR2 sequences are PRHDT and FYEKMQ (reference sequence). CDR3 residues: CASSKLAGAYEQYF. The DNA of the CDR3 is TGTGCCAGCAGCAAGCTAGCGGGAGCCTACGAGCAGTACTTC.

This clonotype was found many times. This chain joins TRBV7-2 and TRBJ2-3; TRBD2 is a possible D gene (5 bases). The germline gives CDR1 SGHTA, CDR2 FQGNSA. The length of the CDR3 is 15 residues. Trimming removed 2 bases at V and 5 bases at J, with 14 bases between. Here the CDR3 DNA reads TGTGCCAGCAGCTTAATGTGGCGAGGAGGAGATACGCAGTATTTT. Its protein product is CASSLMWRGGDTQYF.

This clonotype has just one count. The chain joins TRBV7-9 to TRBJ2-5, with 8 positions matching TRBD2. Germline assignment: CDR1 SEHNR and CDR2 FQNEAQ (reference sequence). V shed 5 bases and J 11 bases; nucleotides not matched to a gene: 19. The CDR3 is 16 residues long. Here the CDR3 reads CASSIRRGVSHNEQYF. CDR3 in DNA: TGTGCCAGCAGCATACGGCGGGGGGTCAGCCACAATGAGCAGTACTTC.

Notes on this clonotype: Germline and junction disagree at one end, which may indicate a read error. This chain uses TRBV9 with TRBJ2-1; 8 positions match TRBD2. The CDR3 spans 15 residues. Per the germline V gene, CDR1 is SGDLS and CDR2 is YYNGEE. The CDR3: CTSTVASGGYNEQFF. CDR3 in DNA: TGTACCAGCACCGTAGCAAGCGGGGGATACAATGAGCAGTTCTTC.

This clonotype was picked up many times. This chain connects TRBV6-6 to TRBJ2-1; 8 nucleotides match TRBD1. Germline V gene sequence: CDR1 MNHNY, CDR2 SVGAGI (reference sequence). This CDR3 contains 14 residues. With 6 bases clipped from V and 9 bases from J, the junction kept 10 bases outside the gene matches. In DNA, the CDR3 is TGTGCCAGCAGGATAACAGGGACAGGCACTGAGCAGTTCTTC. Its translation is CASRITGTGTEQFF.

The table lists this clonotype with many counts. The rearrangement joins TRBV15 to TRBJ1-6; 7 bases align to TRBD1. Looked up from germline, CDR1 is LNHNV and CDR2 is YYDKDF (reference sequence). The CDR3 runs to 15 residues. Trimming cost V 4 bases and J 7 bases; bases outside gene matches: 7. This CDR3 reads CATSIDRVYNSPLHF. In nucleotides, the CDR3 is TGTGCCACCAGCATCGACAGGGTTTACAATTCACCCCTCCACTTT. Using reference TRBV15 and TRBJ1-6 for the parts outside the CDR3, the full variable domain is DAMVIQNPRYQVTQFGKPVTLSCSQTLNHNVMYWYQQKSSQAPKLLFHYYDKDFNNEADTPDNFQSRRPNTSFCFLDIRSPGLGDTAMYLCATSIDRVYNSPLHFGNGTRLTVT.

CDR3: CSAIPGLYNEQFF. DNA for the CDR3: TGCAGTGCTATCCCGGGACTATACAATGAGCAGTTCTTC. The rearrangement uses TRBV20-1 and TRBJ2-1; 7 bases map to TRBD2. The CDR3 spans 13 residues. Germline V gene lookup returns CDR1 DFQATT and CDR2 SNEGSKA (reference sequence). V was clipped by 4 bases and J by 4 bases; unmatched bases: 4.

This sequence joins TRBV7-3 and TRBJ2-4; possible D gene TRBD1, 6 bases. Between the trimmed V and J ends, which lost 6 bases and 4 bases, there was a span of 16 bases. The CDR3 has 15 residues. Germline V lookup: CDR1 SGHTA, CDR2 FQGTGA. The CDR3 DNA sequence: TGTGCCAGCAGGATGGCGGACAGAATAAAAAACATTCAGTACTTC. It translates to CASRMADRIKNIQYF.

In this sample, this clonotype turned up a few times. The gene calls are TRBV6-6 and TRBJ1-1; 9 bases fit TRBD1. The junction had 3 bases not matched to a gene; V was cut back by 6 bases and J by 10 bases. CDR3 length equals 11 residues. CDR1 and CDR2 from the germline V gene are MNHNY and SVGAGI (reference sequence). CDR3 sequence reads: CASRSTGGAFF. Here the CDR3 DNA reads TGTGCCAGCAGATCGACAGGGGGAGCTTTCTTT.

This clonotype has more than one count but fewer than ten. This sequence may be a read error, since a much larger clone differs from it by one base. This rearrangement joins TRBV6-5 to TRBJ2-6; 9 bases agree with TRBD1. Looked up from germline, CDR1 is MNHEY and CDR2 is SVGAGI. CDR3 length: 18 residues. The CDR3 DNA reads as TGTGCCAGCAGTTACGAGGGACAGGGTCTCTCTGGGACCAACGTCCTGACTTTC. Protein product: CASSYEGQGLSGTNVLTF.

The chain recombines TRBV11-2 with TRBJ1-1, with D hard to call. V was cut by 5 bases and J by 1 base, with 14 bases left in between. Germline V gene lookup returns CDR1 SGHAT and CDR2 FQNNGV. The CDR3 consists of 15 residues. The CDR3: CASSPISGRNTEAFF. The CDR3 nucleotides are TGTGCCAGCAGCCCTATTTCGGGGAGGAACACTGAAGCTTTCTTT.

This clonotype appeared many times. The rearrangement links TRBV12-3 or TRBV12-4 to TRBJ1-3; D remains ambiguous. Deletions cut 4 bases from V and 7 bases from J, with 17 bases between. CDR3 length: 15 residues. CDR3 in DNA: TGTGCCAGCAGTTCCCTCTACACCGACACCAACACCATATATTTT. Amino acid sequence: CASSSLYTDTNTIYF.

V is TRBV5-6 and J is TRBJ1-2; D uncertain. Germline V lookup: CDR1 SGHDT, CDR2 YYEEEE. Trimming shortened V by 4 bases and J by 11 bases, and 18 bases separated the two germline ends. The CDR3 covers 13 residues. This CDR3 reads CASSRMYGRRYTF. Written as DNA, the CDR3 is TGTGCCAGCAGCCGAATGTATGGGCGGCGTTACACCTTC.

This clonotype was recorded a few times. This sequence joins TRBV5-1 and TRBJ2-1; 7 bases are shared with TRBD2. V shed 0 bases, J shed 9 bases, and the junction held 9 bases outside the gene matches. The CDR3 length is 15 residues. Germline CDR1 reads SGHRS; CDR2 reads YFSETQ. CDR3 coding DNA: TGCGCCAGCAGCTTGGCTAGCGGCCCTTGGGGTGAGCAGTTCTTC. This sequence encodes CASSLASGPWGEQFF.

This clonotype was recorded many times. This CDR3 reads CSARETGTPNYGYTF. The CDR3 DNA reads TGCAGTGCTAGAGAGACAGGGACCCCTAACTATGGCTACACCTTC. The V gene is TRBV20-1, the J gene TRBJ1-2, with 7 bases lining up with TRBD1. Trimming at V came to 0 bases and at J to 0 bases, leaving 4 bases not matched to a gene. This CDR3 has 15 amino acids. The germline gives CDR1 DFQATT, CDR2 SNEGSKA (reference sequence).

This clonotype has at least ten counts. The chain uses TRBV7-2 and TRBJ1-5; maybe TRBD1 (5 bases). In germline, CDR1 is SGHTA, CDR2 FQGNSA. Trimming left V 4 bases short and J 5 bases short, with 12 bases between. This CDR3 comprises 14 residues. CDR3 sequence: CASSYRSGDQPQHF. The CDR3 DNA follows: TGTGCCAGCAGCTATCGGTCGGGGGATCAGCCCCAGCATTTT.